These 17 T cell receptor beta chains originate from one sample sequenced in a study of beta chain features in type 1 diabetes. Of the isolated RNA, all was reverse transcribed, and so the sequenced material was expressed TCRB transcripts. Using immunoSEQ multiplex PCR, the repertoire was profiled, and TCRdb retains in-frame clones only, with some absent. This sample has roughly 450,000 clones; approximately 15% occur once, and the top ten carry 0.03% to 0.04%. Sequencing input: naive CD4+ T cells from blood. The receptor source for this set is a man aged 25-40 years in good health.

The CDR3 region is CASSTRLLESYYNEQFF. CDR3 bases: TGTGCCAGCAGCACCCGTTTGCTAGAGAGTTATTACAATGAGCAGTTCTTC. J is TRBJ2-1 and V is TRBV7-2; D uncertain. This CDR3 has 17 amino acids. Trimming shortened V by 5 bases and J by 4 bases, and 21 bases separated the two germline ends. The germline gives CDR1 SGHTA, CDR2 FQGNSA.

There are a few counts of this clone. The V call is TRBV4-1, the J call TRBJ1-3; D is ambiguous. V lost 1 base and J 4 bases, leaving 11 bases between the germline ends. Germline V gene data show CDR1 as MGHRA and CDR2 as YSYEKL. The CDR3 is made up of 15 amino acids. CDR3 coding DNA: TGCGCCAGCAGCCAAGGTCCCAGTTTGGGAAACACCATATATTTT. Its protein product is CASSQGPSLGNTIYF.

V gene TRBV6-5 combines with J gene TRBJ2-7; 11 bases line up with TRBD1. Trimming took 2 bases from V and 3 from J; bases not matched to a gene: 3. CDR1 is MNHEY, CDR2 SVGAGI, per germline. The CDR3 has 15 residues. CDR3 loop: CASSYQGTGGYEQYF. Written as DNA, the CDR3 is TGTGCCAGCAGTTACCAAGGGACAGGGGGCTACGAGCAGTACTTC.

This clone was seen a few times. The V gene is TRBV15, the J gene TRBJ2-7; TRBD1 is a possible D gene (7 bases). The CDR3 contains 13 residues. V was cut by 4 bases and J by 6 bases, with 13 bases left in between. The germline V gene has CDR1 LNHNV and CDR2 YYDKDF (reference sequence). This CDR3 reads CATSIRGRSEQYF. The CDR3 nucleotides read TGTGCCACCAGCATCAGGGGGAGGAGCGAGCAGTACTTC. Combining the CDR3 with reference TRBV15 and TRBJ2-7 gives the whole variable domain DAMVIQNPRYQVTQFGKPVTLSCSQTLNHNVMYWYQQKSSQAPKLLFHYYDKDFNNEADTPDNFQSRRPNTSFCFLDIRSPGLGDTAMYLCATSIRGRSEQYFGPGTRLTVT.

This clone was found a few times. The J gene is TRBJ1-1, the V gene TRBV9; possibly TRBD1 for D (5 bases). The CDR3 has 14 amino acids. V lost 5 bases, J lost 1 base, and 12 bases lay in between. CDR1 SGDLS and CDR2 YYNGEE come from the germline V gene. CDR3 region: CASSYTGSNTEAFF. DNA for the CDR3: TGTGCCAGCAGTTACACAGGTTCGAACACTGAAGCTTTCTTT. Full variable domain (remainder filled in from reference TRBV9 and TRBJ1-1): DSGVTQTPKHLITATGQRVTLRCSPRSGDLSVYWYQQSLDQGLQFLIQYYNGEERAKGNILERFSAQQFPDLHSELNLSSLELGDSALYFCASSYTGSNTEAFFGQGTRLTVV.

This clone was counted a few times. A read error may explain this, as a much larger clone is one base away. V usage is TRBV11-3 and J usage is TRBJ2-3; no firm D call. The CDR3 consists of 11 residues. The V gene's germline CDR1 is SGHNT and CDR2 YENEEA. V lost 7 bases and J lost 2, with 4 bases in between. The CDR3 nucleotides are TGTGCCAGCACCGCCACAGATACGCAGTATTTT. Its protein is CASTATDTQYF.

This clone was counted only a few times. V is TRBV9 and J is TRBJ2-1, with a possible D match to TRBD2 (5 bases). The V gene's germline CDR1 is SGDLS and CDR2 YYNGEE. The CDR3 is 13 amino acids. Trimming left V 4 bases short and J 8 bases short, with 13 bases between. The CDR3 DNA follows: TGTGCCAGCAGCTTCCGACTATTCGATGAGCAGTTCTTC. Translating it yields CASSFRLFDEQFF.

A single count supports this clone. V gene TRBV5-6 combines with J gene TRBJ1-6, with D possibly being TRBD1 (6 bases). Germline-derived CDR1 and CDR2 are SGHDT and YYEEEE. The V end lost 4 bases, the J end lost 9 bases, and 8 bases lay between the germline ends. The CDR3 is 12 residues long. CDR3 protein: CASSRGSSPLHF. For the CDR3, the DNA is TGTGCCAGCAGCAGGGGGTCTTCACCCCTCCACTTT.

The V gene is TRBV25-1, the J gene TRBJ2-1; D gene unclear. Germline values: CDR1 MGHDK, CDR2 SYGVNS. Trimming left V 7 bases short and J 9 bases short, with 16 bases between. The CDR3 totals 13 residues. This chain's CDR3 is CASINFGAGEQFF. CDR3 DNA: TGTGCCAGCATCAATTTCGGAGCTGGTGAGCAGTTCTTC. Together with reference TRBV25-1 and TRBJ2-1, the CDR3 gives the full variable domain: EADIYQTPRYLVIGTGKKITLECSQTMGHDKMYWYQQDPGMELHLIHYSYGVNSTEKGDLSSESTVSRIRTEHFPLTLESARPSHTSQYLCASINFGAGEQFFGPGTRLTVL.

The chain links TRBV7-2 to TRBJ2-4; a weak D match, TRBD2 (5 bases). The ends were cut back, 1 base at V and 11 bases at J, with 9 bases in the middle. Germline lookup yields CDR1 SGHTA and CDR2 FQGNSA. The CDR3 contains 12 residues. CDR3 sequence (DNA): TGTGCCAGCAGCTTAGAGGTCGGGGTTCAGTACTTC. Its translation: CASSLEVGVQYF. The full variable domain, rest sourced from reference TRBV7-2 and TRBJ2-4, is GAGVSQSPSNKVTEKGKDVELRCDPISGHTALYWYRQSLGQGLEFLIYFQGNSAPDKSGLPSDRFSAERTGGSVSTLTIQRTQQEDSAVYLCASSLEVGVQYFGAGTRLSVL.

This clone was observed a few times. The genes are TRBV20-1 and TRBJ2-3, with unresolved D. Per the germline V gene, CDR1 is DFQATT and CDR2 is SNEGSKA (reference sequence). CDR3 length: 11 residues. Trimming removed 4 bases at V and 6 bases at J, with 8 bases between. The CDR3 protein is CSATRRDTQYF. In DNA, the CDR3 is TGCAGTGCTACGAGGCGGGATACGCAGTATTTT.

This clone was seen more than once but under ten times. The J gene is TRBJ1-2, the V gene TRBV19; the match to TRBD1 covers 8 bases. The CDR3 runs to 13 residues. The germline gives CDR1 LNHDA, CDR2 SQIVND (reference sequence). Unmatched junction bases numbered 1, after V lost 5 bases and J lost 2 bases. Here the CDR3 reads CASSHRGNYGYTF. CDR3 nucleotides: TGTGCCAGTAGTCACAGGGGGAACTATGGCTACACCTTC.

The rearrangement uses TRBV2 and TRBJ2-3; D is unresolved. The V end was cut by 8 bases, the J end by 4 bases, with 7 bases between. Germline V gene sequence: CDR1 SNHLY, CDR2 FYNNEI. The CDR3 spans 11 residues. The chain's CDR3 is CASGSSDTQYF. The CDR3 DNA sequence: TGTGCCAGCGGTTCCTCAGATACGCAGTATTTT.

In DNA, the CDR3 is TGTGCCAGCAGCTTGGCGGGAGGGCGACGCAATGAGCAGTTCTTC. It codes for CASSLAGGRRNEQFF. The chain has TRBV5-4 and TRBJ2-1, with 8 bases identical to TRBD2. The CDR3 has 15 amino acids. CDR1 SGHNT and CDR2 YYREEE come from the germline V gene (reference sequence). Losses at the gene ends were 0 bases for V and 6 bases for J; bases not matched to a gene: 5. Combining the CDR3 with reference TRBV5-4 and TRBJ2-1 gives the whole variable domain ETGVTQSPTHLIKTRGQQVTLRCSSQSGHNTVSWYQQALGQGPQFIFQYYREEENGRGNFPPRFSGLQFPNYSSELNVNALELDDSALYLCASSLAGGRRNEQFFGPGTRLTVL.

This clone was detected a few times. This chain joins TRBV12-5 and TRBJ2-5; perhaps TRBD1 as D (6 bases). Germline V gene data show CDR1 as LGHNT and CDR2 as FRNRAP. There are 14 residues in the CDR3. Trimming stripped 5 bases from V and 2 bases from J, with 12 bases between. For the CDR3, the DNA is TGTGCTAGTGGTCCCTTGACAGGACAAGAGACCCAGTACTTC. This sequence encodes CASGPLTGQETQYF.

This chain joins TRBV14 and TRBJ1-6, with TRBD1 matching over 8 bases. Germline V gene data show CDR1 as SGHDN and CDR2 as FVKESK. The junction had 6 bases not matched to a gene; V was cut back by 2 bases and J by 6 bases. The CDR3 is made up of 16 amino acids. This CDR3 reads CASSQTGTGINSPLHF. The CDR3 region has the DNA TGTGCCAGCAGCCAAACCGGGACAGGAATTAATTCACCCCTCCACTTT.

The chain has TRBV7-2 and TRBJ2-7; no clear D. The CDR3 covers 14 residues. Germline loops: CDR1 SGHTA, CDR2 FQGNSA. Trimming removed 7 bases from V and 4 bases from J, with 17 bases in between. The CDR3 DNA follows: TGTGCCAGCACCGACACCCTATCGGCTTACGAGCAGTACTTC. This translates into CASTDTLSAYEQYF. Full variable domain (outside the CDR3, taken from reference TRBV7-2 and TRBJ2-7): GAGVSQSPSNKVTEKGKDVELRCDPISGHTALYWYRQSLGQGLEFLIYFQGNSAPDKSGLPSDRFSAERTGGSVSTLTIQRTQQEDSAVYLCASTDTLSAYEQYFGPGTRLTVT.